The TCR beta chain under discussion was sequenced for a study of identical twins (dated by TCRdb to the mid-2010s). Broadly, across the study: To test whether fetal clonotypes persist, this study deep-sequenced TCR alpha and beta repertoires from monozygotic twins, from unrelated adults of various ages, and from cord blood. To rule out contamination, replicate twin experiments were performed at different times with different library preparation protocols.

This clonotype was detected many times. This clone's antigen is unknown. No base quality values were provided; no much bigger clone lies one nucleotide off. Receptor amplification or capture employed 5' RACE. Sequenced using an Illumina HiSeq 2000. A universal primer binding site was added through template switching, and the final cDNA carried a unique molecular identifier so that TCR cDNA molecules could be counted accurately. First-strand cDNA for TCR alpha and beta chains was synthesized from specific primers in the conserved constant-segment region. Each cDNA library was double barcoded, with a SMART-Mk sample barcode plus Illumina barcodes, to control for contamination. TruSeq adapter sequences, together with Illumina sample barcodes, were added in two successive PCR steps. Sequencing of the TCR alpha and beta cDNA libraries was done on the Illumina HiSeq platform using custom primers. As for the authors' bioinformatics: Unique molecular identifiers were extracted from raw reads with MiGEC, and CDR3 positions were determined with MiXCR. Recombination models were inferred per individual with the repgenHMM and IGoR tools using an EM algorithm. The tcR package in R was used for shared clonotype analysis, with sharing normalized by the product of cloneset sizes. To study raw recombination free of thymic and clonal selection effects, out-of-frame nonproductive sequences were analyzed. TCRdb reprocessing: public reads trimmed at Q25 with fastp, clones called with MiXCR, in-frame beta chains kept. Each CDR3 protein appears once, grouped with its most common genes and DNA. TCRdb, not the authors, supplied the V and J calls. Within this sample are approximately 670,000 distinct CDR3 sequences, with 5.5% to 6.5% of them counted one time only. The top ten constitute approximately 2% of the sample.

The research as a whole found: In monozygotic twins, recombination models systematically underestimated out-of-frame TCR alpha sharing, but the models matched the sharing seen between unrelated individuals. Because the same donors could not be followed over many years, the conclusions relied on cross-sectional statistical analysis. Abundant cord blood beta clonotypes had fewer insertions, young adult naive repertoires showed a similar but weaker trend, and memory repertoires showed no such trend. Out-of-frame TCR alpha sequences shared between twins showed an excess of low generation-probability sequences compared with coincidental sharing between unrelated individuals. In beta out-of-frame sequences, excess twin sharing was weaker, because having fewer shared sequences lowered the signal-to-noise ratio. Zero-insertion analyses could be partly confounded by invariant T cells such as MAIT and iNKT, though diverse VJ usage argued against such confounding for most clonotypes.

All donors were healthy Caucasians. The study also sequenced three unrelated non-twin adults: a male aged 18 to 30, a male aged 50 to 60 and a female aged 50 to 60. Miltenyi CD45RO+ enrichment and human naive T-cell isolation kits were used to isolate memory (CD45RO+) and naive T cells from PBMC. The source of this sequence is a man aged 18-30 years in good health. Sequencing input: naive T cells sorted from blood. The meaning of the sample's cell subset or site label: cells isolated with a human naive T-cell isolation kit.

The base sequence is TGTGCCAGCAGCCCGCCCTTTAGCGGGAGGGAGAATGAGCAGTTCTTC. It specifies CASSPPFSGRENEQFF. The chain joins TRBV4-2 to TRBJ2-1; 11 bases in the junction line up with TRBD2. From the cysteine through the phenylalanine, the CDR3 covers 16 amino acids. Of the read, only the CDR3 DNA is kept; its 48 bases are in frame from base 1. V lost 4 bases and J lost 7 bases, and the count of bases not matched to a germline gene is 9. Reading the germline V gene gives CDR1 LGHNA and CDR2 YNFKEQ.